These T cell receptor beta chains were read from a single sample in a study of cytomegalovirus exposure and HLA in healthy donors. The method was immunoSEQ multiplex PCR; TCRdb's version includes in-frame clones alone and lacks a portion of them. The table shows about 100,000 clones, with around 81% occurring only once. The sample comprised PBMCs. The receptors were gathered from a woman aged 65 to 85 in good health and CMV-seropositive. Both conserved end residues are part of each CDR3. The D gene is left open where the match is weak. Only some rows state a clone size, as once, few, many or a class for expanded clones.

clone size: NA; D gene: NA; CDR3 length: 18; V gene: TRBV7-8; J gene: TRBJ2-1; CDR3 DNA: TGTGCCAGCAGCTTAAAACCTCCCGCATCCGGGACAACCAATGAGCAGTTCTTC; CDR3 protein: CASSLKPPASGTTNEQFF
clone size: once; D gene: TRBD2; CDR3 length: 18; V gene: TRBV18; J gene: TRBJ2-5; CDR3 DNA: TGTGCCAGCTCCCCCTCGGGGAGTTGGCTAGCGGGAGGAGAGACCCAGTACTTC; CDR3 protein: CASSPSGSWLAGGETQYF
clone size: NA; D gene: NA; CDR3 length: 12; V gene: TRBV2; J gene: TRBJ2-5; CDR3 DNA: TGTGCCAGCTGGCCGGGGAAAGAGACCCAGTACTTC; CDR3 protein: CASWPGKETQYF
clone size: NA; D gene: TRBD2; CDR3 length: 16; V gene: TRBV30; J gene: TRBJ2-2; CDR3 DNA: TGTGCCTGGAGTGGGGGAAGCGGGAGAGACACCGGGGAGCTGTTTTTT; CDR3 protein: CAWSGGSGRDTGELFF
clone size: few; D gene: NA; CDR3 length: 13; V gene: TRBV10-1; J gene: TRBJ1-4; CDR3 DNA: TGCGCCAGCAGTGGACAGCTAAATGAAAAACTGTTTTTT; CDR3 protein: CASSGQLNEKLFF
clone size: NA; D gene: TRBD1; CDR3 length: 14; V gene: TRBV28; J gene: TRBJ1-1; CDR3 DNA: TGTGCCAGCAGCAGAGGACAGGGGGGTACTGAAGCTTTCTTT; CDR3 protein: CASSRGQGGTEAFF
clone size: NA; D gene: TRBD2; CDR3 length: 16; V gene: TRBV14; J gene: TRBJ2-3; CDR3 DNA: TGTGCCAGCAGCCGGATCGAGCGGGACCCCACAGATACGCAGTATTTT; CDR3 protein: CASSRIERDPTDTQYF
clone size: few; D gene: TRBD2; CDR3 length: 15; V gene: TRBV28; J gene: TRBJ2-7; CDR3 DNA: TGTGCCAGCAGTTTATTTAGCGGGAGGGCCTCCGAGCAGTACTTC; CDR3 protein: CASSLFSGRASEQYF
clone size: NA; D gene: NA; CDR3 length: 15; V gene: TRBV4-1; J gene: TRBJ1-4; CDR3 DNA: TGCGCCAGCAGCCAAGACCAGACAACTAATGAAAAACTGTTTTTT; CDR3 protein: CASSQDQTTNEKLFF
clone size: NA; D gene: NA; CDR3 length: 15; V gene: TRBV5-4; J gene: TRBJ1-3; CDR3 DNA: TGTGCCAGCAGCGGCGGTGGTTTCTCTGGAAACACCATATATTTT; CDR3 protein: CASSGGGFSGNTIYF
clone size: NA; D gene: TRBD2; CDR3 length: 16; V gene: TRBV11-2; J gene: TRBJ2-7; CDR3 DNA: TGTGCCAGCAGCGGCTGGACTAGCGGGAGGGCCGACGAGCAGTACTTC; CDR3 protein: CASSGWTSGRADEQYF
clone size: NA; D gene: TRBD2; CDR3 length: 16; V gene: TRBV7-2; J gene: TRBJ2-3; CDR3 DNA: TGTGCCAGCAGCCGTAAAGCGGGAGGTAGCACAGATACGCAGTATTTT; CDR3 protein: CASSRKAGGSTDTQYF